The subject of this entry is one T cell receptor beta chain. The data were obtained in a study of blood T cell repertoires in COVID-19. Looking at the study overall: The United States, Italy and Spain were the sources of the acute and convalescent COVID-19 samples. PBMCs, B-cell-depleted T cells, or T cells were the source of the cDNA or gDNA that made up the material.

The table came from immunoSEQ multiplex PCR; TCRdb's copy has only in-frame clones and leaves some out. Of 500,000 or so clones listed, roughly 87% are singletons. With 5 bases removed from V and 9 bases from J, the gap between germline ends came to 14 bases. Germline lookup yields CDR1 SEHNR and CDR2 FQNEAQ (reference sequence). CDR3 size: 14 residues. The chain uses TRBV7-9 and TRBJ1-6; a possible D gene is TRBD1 (6 bases). Sequenced material: PBMCs or T cells enriched from blood (not recorded which). The source of this sequence is a woman between 18 and 30 years old who had recovered from COVID-19. Here the CDR3 reads CASSAPGGRSPLHF. CDR3 nucleotide sequence: TGTGCCAGCAGCGCGCCGGGGGGGCGTTCACCCCTCCACTTT.